These T cell receptor beta chains were read from a single sample in a study of blood T cell repertoires in COVID-19. Sequencing was performed with immunoSEQ multiplex PCR; in TCRdb, only in-frame clones are kept and a portion is missing. Of over 250,000 clones in the sample, about 89% were seen once. Sequencing was done on a sample of peripheral blood. The origin of the receptors is a man between 40 and 49 years old who had recovered from COVID-19. Each CDR3 is given with its conserved first and last residue.

TRBV5-1	TRBJ1-4	CASRAGTGAENEKLFF
TRBV20-1	TRBJ2-7	CSASPLGVPGYEQYF
TRBV5-1	TRBJ2-3	CASSLRSGREIDTQYF
TRBV6-5	TRBJ1-1	CASRTGTGRNTEAFF
TRBV21-1	TRBJ2-7	CASRLRQLDSYEQYF
TRBV4-1	TRBJ1-1	CASSQGGVRTMNTEAFF
TRBV29-1	TRBJ2-1	CSVLAGGTYRQFF
TRBV15	TRBJ1-4	CATSRGDRVNEKLFF
TRBV9	TRBJ2-3	CASSVEAGGRDTQYF
TRBV21-1	TRBJ1-3	CASMDRLKGGNTIYF
TRBV7-9	TRBJ2-7	CASSLDGTSGPTYEQYF
TRBV10-1	TRBJ2-5	CASSPLAGNQETQYF
TRBV6-2/TRBV6-3	TRBJ2-3	CASSYSSSGGPKSTDTQYF
TRBV30	TRBJ2-2	CAWSVRGGTRTGELFF
TRBV30	TRBJ2-7	CAWSKVAGGFEYF
TRBV5-5	TRBJ1-2	CASSLASRPGQGNYGYTF
TRBV5-6	TRBJ1-2	CASSLAWTGDYGYTF
TRBV6-5	TRBJ2-4	CASSYNPTGAKNIQYF
TRBV9	TRBJ2-1	CASSVAPSGRINEQFF
TRBV12-5	TRBJ2-1	CASGSQGLAGGPAYNEQFF
TRBV7-2	TRBJ2-1	CASSLTSGRAANEQFF
TRBV5-4	TRBJ2-2	CASSLGGLAAGELFF
TRBV24-1	TRBJ1-1	CATSDFPPKREAFF
TRBV5-6	TRBJ2-6	CASRKPGQGLSGANVLTF
TRBV28	TRBJ2-1	CASKASGIPFYNEQFF
TRBV21-1	TRBJ2-5	CASSKGLGTLRMETQYF
TRBV2	TRBJ2-3	CASEHQGSEDTQYF
TRBV19	TRBJ2-4	CASSRGTGLAKNIQYF
TRBV10-3	TRBJ2-7	CAILAGVGVYEQYF
TRBV28	TRBJ2-7	CASSFPIGQGYEQYF
TRBV12-5	TRBJ1-5	CASGQTQGATQPQHF
TRBV6-2/TRBV6-3	TRBJ1-2	CASSSRGSNYGYTF
TRBV10-3	TRBJ2-7	CAIRDRANEQYF
TRBV7-9	TRBJ2-3	CASSSQPTGFGDTQYF
TRBV2	TRBJ1-1	CASSALTEAFF
TRBV6-2/TRBV6-3	TRBJ2-7	CASSYSWDSYEQYF
TRBV7-9	TRBJ2-3	CASSLGLAGGTSTDTQYF
TRBV30	TRBJ1-3	CACPWGAGNTIYF
TRBV11-3	TRBJ2-1	CASSRRSSYNEQFF
TRBV3-1/TRBV3-2	TRBJ2-3	CASSRLAGSPDTQYF
TRBV5-4	TRBJ2-7	CASSLGTQPGEQYF
TRBV19	TRBJ2-7	CASTPGQGTTYEQYF
TRBV19	TRBJ2-7	CASSTRQGSYEQYF
TRBV18	TRBJ1-4	CASSRRTGVDEKLFF
TRBV25-1	TRBJ2-1	CASSHSGVAEQFF
TRBV27	TRBJ2-7	CASSPSGTGMIEQYF
TRBV19	TRBJ2-3	CASSSGGGTDTQYF
TRBV7-9	TRBJ1-2	CASRYDQGSLNYGYTF
TRBV6-2/TRBV6-3	TRBJ2-7	CASSLLAGGHEQYF
TRBV19	TRBJ1-3	CASSISAVGNTIYF
TRBV7-8	TRBJ1-1	CASSLVNGINTEAFF
TRBV3-1/TRBV3-2	TRBJ2-1	CASSLRVDNEQFF
TRBV2	TRBJ2-7	CASGGQGAGEQYF